This passage covers 11 T cell receptor beta chains from one sample sequenced in a study of blood T cell repertoires in COVID-19. Repertoires were generated with immunoSEQ multiplex PCR, while TCRdb's copy carries only in-frame clones and drops some. The data hold some 250,000 clones, with around nine tenths observed a single time. Input material: peripheral blood. These receptors all stem from a woman aged 55-69 years with COVID-19, enrolled during active disease.

The rearrangement links TRBV28 to TRBJ1-5; D may be TRBD1 (6 bases). Trimming cost V 5 bases and J 7 bases, with 18 bases left between them. CDR3 size: 15 residues. From germline, CDR1 is MDHEN and CDR2 SYDVKM. The CDR3 protein is CASSPPDSPGQPQHF. The DNA of the CDR3 is TGTGCCAGCAGTCCCCCGGACAGTCCGGGACAGCCCCAGCATTTT. The full variable domain, completed using reference TRBV28 and TRBJ1-5, is DVKVTQSSRYLVKRTGEKVFLECVQDMDHENMFWYRQDPGLGLRLIYFSYDVKMKEKGDIPEGYSVSREKKERFSLILESASTNQTSMYLCASSPPDSPGQPQHFGDGTRLSIL.

The V and J genes are TRBV5-1 and TRBJ1-4; tentative D call: TRBD1 (6 bases). In germline, CDR1 is SGHRS, CDR2 YFSETQ. Deletions cut 2 bases from V and 0 bases from J, with 11 bases between. This CDR3 spans 16 amino acids. The CDR3 is CASSLGTTTTNEKLFF. In DNA, the CDR3 is TGCGCCAGCAGCTTAGGGACAACCACAACTAATGAAAAACTGTTTTTT.

This clone appeared a few times. CDR3 sequence: CASSSAGTGQNSPLHF. The CDR3 DNA reads as TGCGCCAGCAGTTCCGCCGGGACAGGACAAAATTCACCCCTCCACTTT. This chain uses TRBV5-1 with TRBJ1-6, with 8 bases matching TRBD1. Germline assignment: CDR1 SGHRS and CDR2 YFSETQ. This CDR3 region has 16 residues. The V segment lost 5 bases and the J segment 7 bases; nucleotides outside the gene matches: 11.

This chain connects TRBV24-1 to TRBJ1-3; tentative D call: TRBD1 (5 bases). Trimming removed 3 bases at V and 3 bases at J, with 11 bases between. Germline V gives CDR1 KGHDR, CDR2 SFDVKD. This CDR3 is 15 amino acids long. The DNA of the CDR3 is TGTGCCACCAGTGATAACAGGTTGGGTGGAAACACCATATATTTT. The encoded protein is CATSDNRLGGNTIYF.

The rearrangement uses TRBV19 and TRBJ2-7, with 7 bases aligning to TRBD2. The CDR3 runs 14 residues. Germline-derived CDR1 and CDR2 are LNHDA and SQIVND (reference sequence). The V and J ends lost 6 bases and 5 bases, in that order; junction bases with no gene match: 10. The CDR3 sequence: CASSPPGEGDEQYF. The CDR3 DNA is TGTGCCAGTAGCCCCCCCGGGGAGGGCGACGAGCAGTACTTC. The whole variable domain, remainder taken from reference TRBV19 and TRBJ2-7, is DGGITQSPKYLFRKEGQNVTLSCEQNLNHDAMYWYRQDPGQGLRLIYYSQIVNDFQKGDIAEGYSVSREKKESFPLTVTSAQKNPTAFYLCASSPPGEGDEQYFGPGTRLTVT.

The V gene is TRBV24-1, the J gene TRBJ1-2; no clear D gene. The germline CDR1 and CDR2 sequences are KGHDR and SFDVKD. The CDR3 extends over 12 amino acids. The V gene lost 4 bases and the J gene lost 5 bases, with 7 bases spanning the gap. CDR3 sequence (DNA): TGTGCCACCAGTGAAAATCGGTATGGCTACACCTTC. As protein: CATSENRYGYTF.

The rearrangement joins TRBV4-2 to TRBJ1-2; no reliable D call. The germline V and J ends were trimmed by 1 base and 6 bases, with 12 bases remaining between them. The CDR3 spans 14 residues. The germline CDR1 and CDR2 sequences are LGHNA and YNFKEQ. The CDR3 sequence: CASSQGSLLHGYTF. The CDR3 DNA reads TGTGCCAGCAGCCAAGGTAGCTTATTGCATGGCTACACCTTC.

The chain uses TRBV6-5 and TRBJ1-5, with D possibly TRBD1 on 6 matching bases. CDR1 is MNHEY and CDR2 is SVGAGI in the germline V gene. CDR3 length: 13 residues. Trimming took 6 bases from V and 6 from J, leaving 12 bases between them. CDR3 sequence (DNA): TGTGCCAGCAGACAGGGTTTGGGTCAGCCCCAGCATTTT. Translating it yields CASRQGLGQPQHF.

The chain uses TRBV29-1 and TRBJ1-3; maybe TRBD1 (5 bases). V shed 4 bases and J shed 3 bases, with 13 bases lying between them. Looked up from germline, CDR1 is SQVTM and CDR2 is ANQGSEA. CDR3 length equals 14 residues. The DNA of the CDR3 is TGCAGCGTTGTGGGGGGTCCTCTTGGAAACACCATATATTTT. It yields the protein CSVVGGPLGNTIYF.

This chain connects TRBV6-5 to TRBJ1-1; 9 bases agree with TRBD1. V was clipped by 5 bases and J by 5 bases; unmatched bases: 6. Looked up from germline, CDR1 is MNHEY and CDR2 is SVGAGI. The CDR3 extends over 14 amino acids. CDR3 loop: CASSRDRANTEAFF. CDR3 bases: TGTGCCAGCAGTAGGGACAGGGCGAATACTGAAGCTTTCTTT.

For the CDR3, the DNA is TGTGCTATTGGGGCAGAGGTTAGCAATCAGCCCCAGCATTTT. It codes for CAIGAEVSNQPQHF. This rearrangement joins TRBV7-2 to TRBJ1-5; a possible D gene is TRBD1 (5 bases). In germline, CDR1 is SGHTA, CDR2 FQGNSA. The CDR3 has 14 amino acids.